This T cell receptor (beta chain) stems from a study of T-cell reconstitution after alpha-beta-depleted transplantation in children. About this clonotype itself: The antigen is undetermined.

During its preparation, the TCRbeta library received unique molecular identifiers. TCRdb recomputed calls from the PCR reads with MiXCR, one row per CDR3 protein. The top ten clones hold about 54% of a sample with tens of thousands of distinct CDR3 sequences, 15% to 20% of them seen once. The germline CDR1 and CDR2 sequences are SQVTM and ANQGSEA. CDR3 length: 14 residues. J was trimmed by 8 bases and V by 5 bases; bases with no gene match: 12. Study-wide findings and caveats: Several patients had high TCRbeta diversity at day 60; it came from surviving recipient T cells and thymic progenitors.

This receptor was taken from a male patient between 2 and 9 years old who had a stem cell transplant for acute lymphoblastic leukemia, so the T cells may come from the graft donor. This chain joins TRBV29-1 and TRBJ2-1, with 7 bases fitting TRBD1. This sample comprised PBMCs, mostly from graft donor cells, obtained 360 days after TCRalphabeta/CD19-depleted stem cell transplant. The CDR3: CSVKTGYGTDEQFF. CDR3 nucleotides: TGCAGCGTTAAGACAGGGTACGGAACGGATGAGCAGTTCTTC.